The clone carrying this T cell receptor (beta chain) was recorded at least ten times. This record belongs to a study of patients and donors after allogeneic stem cell transplantation. Germline V gene data show CDR1 as SGHRS and CDR2 as YFSETQ. The V end was cut by 5 bases, the J end by 10 bases, with 16 bases between. The length of the CDR3 is 13 residues. One entry per CDR3 protein results from TCRdb running MiXCR on the RT-PCR reads. Of under 30,000 distinct CDR3 sequences in the sample, over 7% were seen once. This TCR was sampled from a human donor who was either an allogeneic HSCT recipient or a stem cell or donor lymphocyte infusion donor (not recorded which). It is not recorded whose cells these are; they may come from a transplant donor. This rearrangement joins TRBV5-1 to TRBJ2-1; TRBD2 is a possible D gene (5 bases). Sequencing used blood, either unsorted or a sorted T cell fraction (not recorded which). The CDR3 protein is CASRSGVGVEQFF. The DNA of the CDR3 is TGCGCCAGCAGGTCTGGAGTGGGAGTAGAGCAGTTCTTC.